What follows are 23 T cell receptor beta chains derived from one specimen sequenced in a study of cytomegalovirus exposure and HLA in healthy donors (dated 2017 in TCRdb). Receptor amplification or capture employed the immunoSEQ multiplex PCR assay. TCRdb mirrors the immuneACCESS table, restricted to in-frame sequences. Some clones are absent from its copies; in checked studies, under half trace to an unresolved V gene, and the reason for the others is unknown. Here the sample has 150,000 to 200,000 clones; roughly 84% occur a single time. Clones ranked in the top ten supply roughly a tenth of the sample. The sample consisted of PBMCs. These receptors originate from a man aged 25-45 years in good health and CMV-seropositive.

CDR3 nucleotide sequence: TGTGCCAGCAGCTTGGGGCCGGGCGGGTCCTACAATGAGCAGTTCTTC. Amino acids: CASSLGPGGSYNEQFF. The chain uses TRBV5-4 and TRBJ2-1, with D possibly matching TRBD2 (5 bases). Germline V gene lookup returns CDR1 SGHNT and CDR2 YYREEE (reference sequence). V was shortened by 0 bases and J by 1 base, with 11 bases between the two germline ends. The CDR3 sequence is 16 residues long. The complete variable domain, with remaining parts taken from reference TRBV5-4 and TRBJ2-1, reads ETGVTQSPTHLIKTRGQQVTLRCSSQSGHNTVSWYQQALGQGPQFIFQYYREEENGRGNFPPRFSGLQFPNYSSELNVNALELDDSALYLCASSLGPGGSYNEQFFGPGTRLTVL.

The CDR3 spells CASSFPDGLGGEKLFF. In DNA form, the CDR3 reads TGTGCCAGCAGCTTCCCCGACGGGTTGGGTGGGGAAAAACTGTTTTTT. The V and J genes are TRBV7-9 and TRBJ1-4; no firm D call. CDR1 and CDR2 (germline): SEHNR, FQNEAQ (reference sequence). The CDR3 covers 16 residues. Trimming stripped 3 bases from V and 8 bases from J, with 19 bases between.

The rearrangement uses TRBV6-5 and TRBJ2-7; no reliable D call. The V end was cut by 2 bases, the J end by 0 bases, with 8 bases between. The germline V gene encodes CDR1 MNHEY and CDR2 SVGAGI. The CDR3 has 14 residues. The CDR3 DNA is TGTGCCAGCAGTTACGGCGGTTTCTCCTACGAGCAGTACTTC. As protein: CASSYGGFSYEQYF.

A few counts support this clone. The V call is TRBV5-1, the J call TRBJ1-5; D unclear. From germline, CDR1 is SGHRS and CDR2 YFSETQ. Trimming took 0 bases from V and 0 from J, leaving 7 bases between them. The length of the CDR3 is 15 residues. This CDR3 is CASSLVGSSNQPQHF. CDR3 bases: TGCGCCAGCAGCTTGGTAGGGAGTAGCAATCAGCCCCAGCATTTT.

This chain joins TRBV18 and TRBJ2-3; D is unclear. The germline V gene encodes CDR1 KGHSH and CDR2 LQKENI. V gave up 6 bases and J gave up 0 bases, with 13 bases separating them. This CDR3 has 15 amino acids. The CDR3 DNA follows: TGTGCCAGCTCCCCAGTTACTTCTAGCACAGATACGCAGTATTTT. As protein: CASSPVTSSTDTQYF.

The V gene is TRBV7-9, the J gene TRBJ1-2; D is unresolved. Per the germline V gene, CDR1 is SEHNR and CDR2 is FQNEAQ (reference sequence). Trimming took 3 bases from V and 0 from J, leaving 5 bases between them. The CDR3 length is 13 residues. CDR3 DNA: TGTGCCAGCAGCTTGAGCGCTAACTATGGCTACACCTTC. Translated: CASSLSANYGYTF.

V usage is TRBV2 and J usage is TRBJ2-7; 11 nucleotides match TRBD2. Unmatched junction bases numbered 8, after V lost 3 bases and J lost 4 bases. The CDR3 runs to 16 residues. Germline V lookup: CDR1 SNHLY, CDR2 FYNNEI. This CDR3 is CASSDMGLAGGYEQYF. CDR3 DNA: TGTGCCAGCAGTGACATGGGGTTAGCGGGAGGGTACGAGCAGTACTTC.

The chain couples TRBV2 to TRBJ2-2; tentative D call: TRBD2 (6 bases). Per germline, CDR1 SNHLY and CDR2 FYNNEI. The V and J ends lost 7 bases and 1 base respectively, with 10 bases between them. This CDR3 comprises 14 residues. CDR3 loop: CASTPGENTGELFF. The CDR3 region has the DNA TGTGCCAGCACTCCGGGGGAGAACACCGGGGAGCTGTTTTTT.

The rearrangement joins TRBV27 to TRBJ2-7, with a tentative D call TRBD2 (5 bases). The V end was cut by 5 bases, the J end by 2 bases, with 13 bases between. Germline V gives CDR1 MNHEY, CDR2 SMNVEV (reference sequence). The CDR3 runs 14 residues. CDR3 bases: TGTGCCAGCAGTCCCGGGATCCTTGCCTACGAGCAGTACTTC. The encoded protein is CASSPGILAYEQYF.

This clone is a singleton in its sample. This chain connects TRBV28 to TRBJ1-1, with D unresolved. Per the germline V gene, CDR1 is MDHEN and CDR2 is SYDVKM. V dropped 5 bases and J dropped 10 bases, with 17 bases sitting between them. The CDR3 is 13 residues long. The CDR3 sequence is CASSTEFGVVAFF. CDR3 in DNA: TGTGCCAGCAGTACCGAGTTCGGGGTCGTAGCTTTCTTT.

The chain uses TRBV6-5 and TRBJ1-6; D is unclear. Germline V gene sequence: CDR1 MNHEY, CDR2 SVGAGI. Trimming pared 6 bases from V and 7 bases from J, leaving 7 bases between. The CDR3 spans 12 residues. CDR3 coding DNA: TGTGCCAGCAGAGGCGGAAATTCACCCCTCCACTTT. Translated, it gives CASRGGNSPLHF.

The V and J genes are TRBV28 and TRBJ1-4; no definite D call. This CDR3 region has 15 residues. Germline CDR1 and CDR2: MDHEN and SYDVKM. V was cut by 5 bases and J by 6 bases, with 16 bases left in between. The CDR3 bases are TGTGCCAGCAGTGGCGACAATTGGGCTTATGAAAAACTGTTTTTT. Translation: CASSGDNWAYEKLFF.

The CDR3 DNA is TGTGCCAGCTCACCACCCCTAGCGGGAGACGGAGAGCAGTTCTTC. Amino acid sequence: CASSPPLAGDGEQFF. The V call is TRBV18, the J call TRBJ2-1; TRBD2 matches 10 bases. The CDR3 is 15 residues long. V lost 0 bases to trimming and J lost 10 bases; unmatched junction nucleotides: 6. CDR1 and CDR2 (germline): KGHSH, LQKENI.

The chain employs TRBV29-1 and TRBJ2-6; D is uncertain. Trimming shortened V by 4 bases and J by 0 bases, and 4 bases separated the two germline ends. The CDR3 totals 13 residues. Germline values: CDR1 SQVTM, CDR2 ANQGSEA. CDR3 loop: CSVGVSGANVLTF. The CDR3 nucleotides read TGCAGCGTTGGAGTCTCTGGGGCCAACGTCCTGACTTTC.

The chain employs TRBV2 and TRBJ1-1; D is perhaps TRBD1 (5 bases). V lost 7 bases and J lost 0, with 12 bases in between. This CDR3 has 14 residues. Per germline, CDR1 SNHLY and CDR2 FYNNEI. CDR3 residues: CASKTGFMNTEAFF. Here the CDR3 DNA reads TGTGCCAGCAAAACAGGATTTATGAACACTGAAGCTTTCTTT.

The gene calls are TRBV5-1 and TRBJ1-4; 8 bases agree with TRBD1. Germline values: CDR1 SGHRS, CDR2 YFSETQ. This CDR3 region has 14 residues. After removal of 0 bases from V and 7 bases from J, the junction contained 2 bases not matched to a gene. The CDR3, as DNA: TGCGCCAGCAGCTTGGGACAGGGGAGTGAAAAACTGTTTTTT. It specifies CASSLGQGSEKLFF.

The sample holds a few counts of this clone. This sequence joins TRBV7-2 and TRBJ1-4; D might be TRBD1 (5 bases). CDR1 SGHTA and CDR2 FQGNSA come from the germline V gene. The ends were cut back, 6 bases at V and 8 bases at J, with 13 bases in the middle. This CDR3 region has 13 residues. In DNA form, the CDR3 reads TGTGCCAGCAGAGCCGGGGGTCTCGAAAAACTGTTTTTT. This gives the protein CASRAGGLEKLFF.

The chain couples TRBV7-9 to TRBJ1-5; D ambiguous. The length of the CDR3 is 14 residues. CDR1 and CDR2 from the germline V gene are SEHNR and FQNEAQ (reference sequence). V shed 5 bases and J shed 1 base, with 9 bases lying between them. The CDR3 spells CASSPGRSNQPQHF. The CDR3 region has the DNA TGTGCCAGCAGCCCTGGGAGGAGCAATCAGCCCCAGCATTTT. Using reference TRBV7-9 and TRBJ1-5 for the parts outside the CDR3, the full variable domain is DTGVSQNPRHKITKRGQNVTFRCDPISEHNRLYWYRQTLGQGPEFLTYFQNEAQLEKSRLLSDRFSAERPKGSFSTLEIQRTEQGDSAMYLCASSPGRSNQPQHFGDGTRLSIL.

The chain recombines TRBV6-5 with TRBJ1-1; possibly TRBD1 for D (5 bases). Between the trimmed V and J ends, which lost 2 bases and 3 bases, there was a span of 13 bases. Germline-derived CDR1 and CDR2 are MNHEY and SVGAGI. This CDR3 is 15 amino acids long. For the CDR3, the DNA is TGTGCCAGCAGTTACGGGTCAGGGTGGGACACTGAAGCTTTCTTT. It is translated as CASSYGSGWDTEAFF.

The J gene is TRBJ2-5, the V gene TRBV19, with D possibly being TRBD2 (5 bases). The CDR3 contains 14 residues. Trimming took 0 bases from V and 6 from J, leaving 11 bases between them. The germline gives CDR1 LNHDA, CDR2 SQIVND (reference sequence). The CDR3 DNA is TGTGCCAGTAGTATAGACGGAGGCCCCCAGACCCAGTACTTC. Translation: CASSIDGGPQTQYF.

CDR3 loop: CASSVFKSSGNTIYF. Here the CDR3 DNA reads TGTGCCAGCAGTGTCTTCAAGAGCTCTGGAAACACCATATATTTT. The chain couples TRBV6-1 to TRBJ1-3; no reliable D call. Germline loops: CDR1 MNHNS, CDR2 SASEGT. Trimming pared 4 bases from V and 0 bases from J, leaving 10 bases between. This CDR3 is built from 15 residues.

V and J are TRBV5-4 and TRBJ1-2; D ambiguous. V was clipped by 1 base and J by 4 bases, with 5 bases between them. The CDR3 totals 12 residues. CDR1 and CDR2 (germline): SGHNT, YYREEE (reference sequence). CDR3 bases: TGTGCCAGCAGCTTGACAAGCTATGGCTACACCTTC. Amino acids: CASSLTSYGYTF.

The chain uses TRBV28 and TRBJ1-2, with TRBD1 matching 7 bases. This CDR3 contains 14 residues. CDR1 is MDHEN, CDR2 SYDVKM, per germline. V gave up 6 bases and J gave up 2 bases; unmatched junction bases: 6. In DNA, the CDR3 is TGTGCCAGCAGCCGACAGGGAGCCAACTATGGCTACACCTTC. Its protein product is CASSRQGANYGYTF.